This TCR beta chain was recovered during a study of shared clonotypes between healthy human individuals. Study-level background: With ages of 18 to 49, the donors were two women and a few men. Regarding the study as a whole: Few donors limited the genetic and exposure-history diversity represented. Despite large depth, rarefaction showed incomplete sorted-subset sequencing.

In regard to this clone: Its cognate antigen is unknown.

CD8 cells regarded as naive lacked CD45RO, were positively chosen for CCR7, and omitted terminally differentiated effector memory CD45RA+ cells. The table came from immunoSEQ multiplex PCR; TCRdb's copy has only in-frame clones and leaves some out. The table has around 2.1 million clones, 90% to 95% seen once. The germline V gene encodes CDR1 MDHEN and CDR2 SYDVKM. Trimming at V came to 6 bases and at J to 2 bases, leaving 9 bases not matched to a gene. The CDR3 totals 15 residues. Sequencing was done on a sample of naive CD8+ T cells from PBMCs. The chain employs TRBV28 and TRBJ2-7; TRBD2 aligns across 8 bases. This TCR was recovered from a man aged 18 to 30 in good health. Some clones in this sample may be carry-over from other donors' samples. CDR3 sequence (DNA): TGTGCCAGCAGACCCACTAGCGGCGCCGCCTACGAGCAGTACTTC. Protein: CASRPTSGAAYEQYF.